These 9 T cell receptor beta chains were all obtained from the same sample, sequenced in a study of blood T cell repertoires in COVID-19. Produced via immunoSEQ multiplex PCR; TCRdb's table is partial and in-frame only. The table lists over 150,000 clones, around four fifths of them singletons. The sequencing input was peripheral blood. Every receptor here comes from a man in his 70s with acute or convalescent COVID-19.

The chain combines TRBV5-1 with TRBJ1-3, with a tentative D call TRBD1 (5 bases). Germline V gene lookup returns CDR1 SGHRS and CDR2 YFSETQ. V was shortened by 0 bases and J by 0 bases, with 10 bases between the two germline ends. The CDR3 runs 16 residues. CDR3 sequence (DNA): TGCGCCAGCAGCTTGGAAGGGGCCGGCTCTGGAAACACCATATATTTT. Encoded protein: CASSLEGAGSGNTIYF. Based on the CDR3 plus reference TRBV5-1 and TRBJ1-3, the full variable domain is KAGVTQTPRYLIKTRGQQVTLSCSPISGHRSVSWYQQTPGQGLQFLFEYFSETQRNKGNFPGRFSGRQFSNSRSEMNVSTLELGDSALYLCASSLEGAGSGNTIYFGEGSWLTVV.

The gene calls are TRBV6-5 and TRBJ2-5; no definite D call. This CDR3 contains 13 residues. Trimming removed 6 bases at V and 4 bases at J, with 12 bases between. Germline assignment: CDR1 MNHEY and CDR2 SVGAGI. The CDR3 DNA sequence: TGTGCCAGCAGGACTCTAACGGCAGAGACCCAGTACTTC. Protein product: CASRTLTAETQYF.

The chain links TRBV29-1 to TRBJ2-2; possibly TRBD1 for D (5 bases). The V and J ends lost 5 bases and 0 bases respectively, with 10 bases between them. Germline loops: CDR1 SQVTM, CDR2 ANQGSEA. The CDR3 totals 14 residues. The CDR3 here is CSVLGVANTGELFF. The CDR3 DNA reads as TGCAGCGTTCTAGGGGTTGCGAACACCGGGGAGCTGTTTTTT.

This chain joins TRBV5-1 and TRBJ1-1; 7 bases line up with TRBD1. Germline loops: CDR1 SGHRS, CDR2 YFSETQ. Unmatched junction bases numbered 10, after V lost 0 bases and J lost 5 bases. The CDR3 extends over 16 amino acids. The CDR3 DNA sequence: TGCGCCAGCAGCTTGGAGGGGGCGCGAGTAGGGACTGAAGCTTTCTTT. Translated: CASSLEGARVGTEAFF.

In regard to this clone: The same CDR3 is also encoded by other DNA sequences in this sample. The chain recombines TRBV10-3 with TRBJ2-5; the D gene is possibly TRBD2 (5 bases). This CDR3 comprises 14 residues. Trimming took 0 bases from V and 3 from J, leaving 8 bases between them. CDR1 is ENHRY and CDR2 is SYGVKD in the germline V gene. The CDR3 bases are TGTGCCATCAGTGAGTCTTCGGGGAAAGAGACCCAGTACTTC. Translation: CAISESSGKETQYF.

The CDR3 sequence is CASSLVGQPQHF. The DNA of the CDR3 is TGTGCCAGCAGCTTAGTCGGGCAGCCCCAGCATTTT. The genes are TRBV11-2 and TRBJ1-5, with unresolved D. The germline CDR1 and CDR2 sequences are SGHAT and FQNNGV. Trimming left V 1 base short and J 7 bases short, with 5 bases between. CDR3 length equals 12 residues.

The chain carries TRBV7-2 and TRBJ1-5; 9 nucleotides agree with TRBD1. The CDR3 loop spans 15 amino acids. Trimming took 5 bases from V and 5 from J; bases not matched to a gene: 7. Germline CDR1 and CDR2: SGHTA and FQGNSA. The chain's CDR3 is CASSLGQGSYQPQHF. CDR3 in DNA: TGTGCCAGCAGCCTCGGACAGGGGTCATATCAGCCCCAGCATTTT.

The gene calls are TRBV7-2 and TRBJ2-1, with a weak D call TRBD2 (6 bases). V was trimmed by 1 base and J by 3 bases, leaving 13 bases between them. The germline CDR1 and CDR2 sequences are SGHTA and FQGNSA. The CDR3 extends over 16 amino acids. The CDR3 loop is CASSLDRLADYNEQFF. CDR3 DNA: TGTGCCAGCAGCTTAGATCGGTTAGCGGACTACAATGAGCAGTTCTTC.

The chain employs TRBV5-4 and TRBJ2-3; 13 nucleotides match TRBD2. V trimming: 2 bases; J trimming: 2 bases; junction bases outside the gene matches: 8. Germline loops: CDR1 SGHNT, CDR2 YYREEE (reference sequence). The CDR3 contains 18 residues. CDR3 sequence: CASSFPGTSGTNTDTQYF. The CDR3 region has the DNA TGTGCCAGCAGCTTCCCCGGGACTAGCGGGACCAACACAGATACGCAGTATTTT.